This TCR beta chain was identified during a study of blood T cell repertoires in COVID-19. The authors' processing: Reference gene primer amplification gave nucleated cell count estimates. Assay: immunoSEQ multiplex PCR; the TCRdb copy retains only in-frame clones and omits some. V, J and clone size were drawn from that table, and D and trimming were deduced from the DNA. The sample has roughly 200,000 clones, 94% seen once; the top ten hold 0.76%. As regards this clone: Additional DNA sequences in this sample encode the identical CDR3.

It was during active infection that Seattle patients were enrolled and then longitudinally followed. Per germline, CDR1 LGHDT and CDR2 YNNKEL (reference sequence). Losses at the gene ends were 2 bases for V and 4 bases for J; bases not matched to a gene: 3. CDR3 length: 15 residues. The specimen was peripheral blood. The chain recombines TRBV3-1 (or the pseudogene TRBV3-2) with TRBJ1-1; 11 bases are a match to TRBD1. This TCR was recovered from a man aged 25-40 years with COVID-19, enrolled during active disease. CDR3 nucleotides: TGTGCCAGCAGCCAACGGACAGGGGGCGGCACTGAAGCTTTCTTT. Residues: CASSQRTGGGTEAFF.